This T cell receptor beta chain was found in a study of blood T cell repertoires in COVID-19. Some clones are missing from TCRdb's copy, which holds only in-frame ones; the method was immunoSEQ multiplex PCR. The sample has 150,000 or so clones, 87% seen once. Germline V gives CDR1 SNHLY, CDR2 FYNNEI. This CDR3 comprises 14 residues. The V and J ends lost 4 bases and 8 bases respectively, with 15 bases between them. This chain joins TRBV2 and TRBJ2-1; no clear D. The specimen sequenced was PBMCs or T cells enriched from blood (not recorded which). This TCR derives from a woman aged 45-65 years who had recovered from COVID-19. This chain's CDR3 is CASSATWSWDEQFF. Written as DNA, the CDR3 is TGTGCCAGCAGTGCGACCTGGAGCTGGGATGAGCAGTTCTTC.